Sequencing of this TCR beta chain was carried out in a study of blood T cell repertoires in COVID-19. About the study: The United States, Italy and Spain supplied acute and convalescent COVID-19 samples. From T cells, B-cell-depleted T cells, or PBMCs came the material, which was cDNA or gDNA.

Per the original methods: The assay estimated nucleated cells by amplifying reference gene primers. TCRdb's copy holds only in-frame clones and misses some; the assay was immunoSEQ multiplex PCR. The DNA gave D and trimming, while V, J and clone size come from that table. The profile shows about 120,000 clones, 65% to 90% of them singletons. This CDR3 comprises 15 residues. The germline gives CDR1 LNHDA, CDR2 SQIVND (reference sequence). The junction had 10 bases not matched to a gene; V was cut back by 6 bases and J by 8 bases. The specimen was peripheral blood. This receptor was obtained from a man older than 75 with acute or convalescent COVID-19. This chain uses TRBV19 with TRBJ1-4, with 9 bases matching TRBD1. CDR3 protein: CASRPTGGGGEKLFF. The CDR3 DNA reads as TGTGCCAGTAGGCCAACAGGGGGCGGTGGAGAAAAACTGTTTTTT.